The entry that follows covers one T cell receptor beta chain sequence. Its antigen is not known. This sample was included in a study of shared clonotypes between healthy human individuals. Whole-study results and caveats: Around 5% was the fraction of naive CD4 clonotypes found shared across a few donors.

Trimming left V 1 base short and J 8 bases short, with 14 bases between. Per germline, CDR1 MNHNS and CDR2 SASEGT. The CDR3 is made up of 15 amino acids. At the deep level, the assay was run. Assay used: immunoSEQ multiplex PCR; TCRdb lists only in-frame clones, some missing. This table has over a million clones, about 75% appearing once. Sequenced sample: memory CD4+ T cells sorted from blood. Regarding subset: CD45RA-negative fraction. This clonotype was sampled from a man aged 18 to 29 in good health. The V call is TRBV6-1, the J call TRBJ1-4; D gene uncertain. The CDR3 DNA is TGTGCCAGCAGTGAAGAGACGGGGTATCGAGAAAAACTGTTTTTT. The encoded protein is CASSEETGYREKLFF.